Presented here are 6 T cell receptor beta chains from one specimen sequenced in a study of patients and donors after allogeneic stem cell transplantation. TCRdb redid the calling of the RT-PCR reads with MiXCR, one entry per CDR3 protein. The sample records roughly 200,000 distinct CDR3 sequences, about 37% being singletons. Sequencing was performed on blood, either unsorted or a sorted T cell fraction (not recorded which). The origin of the receptors is a human donor who was either an allogeneic HSCT recipient or a stem cell or donor lymphocyte infusion donor (not recorded which). It is not recorded whose cells these are; they may come from a transplant donor.

In its sample, this clonotype was seen a few times. The chain is built from TRBV13 and TRBJ1-6; TRBD1 agrees at 9 bases. The CDR3 contains 17 residues. Germline assignment: CDR1 PRHDT and CDR2 FYEKMQ (reference sequence). With V trimmed by 5 bases and J by 10 bases, 15 bases remained unmatched. CDR3 DNA sequence: TGTGCCAGCAGCCGCCACAGGGGGCCCGACTTCGGGTCACCCCTCCACTTT. It codes for CASSRHRGPDFGSPLHF.

The chain couples TRBV12-3 or TRBV12-4 to TRBJ2-7, with D unresolved. The CDR3 sequence is 14 residues long. V was trimmed by 3 bases and J by 0 bases, leaving 9 bases between them. The CDR3 spells CASSFGIFSYEQYF. Here the CDR3 DNA reads TGTGCCAGCAGTTTTGGGATTTTCTCCTACGAGCAGTACTTC.

This clonotype showed up many times. The chain recombines TRBV29-1 with TRBJ1-1, with D uncertain. The CDR3 runs to 14 residues. CDR1 and CDR2 (germline): SQVTM, ANQGSEA. V dropped 0 bases and J dropped 1 base, with 9 bases sitting between them. As DNA, the CDR3 is TGCAGCGTTGAAGATGGGAATACGAACACTGAAGCTTTCTTT. Translation gives CSVEDGNTNTEAFF. Using reference TRBV29-1 and TRBJ1-1 for the parts outside the CDR3, the full variable domain is SAVISQKPSRDICQRGTSLTIQCQVDSQVTMMFWYRQQPGQSLTLIATANQGSEATYESGFVIDKFPISRPNLTFSTLTVSNMSPEDSSIYLCSVEDGNTNTEAFFGQGTRLTVV.

The chain joins TRBV6-6 to TRBJ1-6; 7 nucleotides match TRBD1. The CDR3 contains 14 residues. Germline V CDR1 and CDR2: MNHNY, SVGAGI (reference sequence). The V and J ends lost 7 bases and 8 bases, in that order; junction bases with no gene match: 8. CDR3 bases: TGTGCCAGCAACCGACAGGGTATTGATTCACCCCTCCACTTT. This gives the protein CASNRQGIDSPLHF.

This clonotype came up many times. This rearrangement joins TRBV12-3 or TRBV12-4 to TRBJ1-1; D gene unclear. The CDR3 covers 13 residues. The V end lost 6 bases, the J end lost 1 base, and 9 bases lay between the germline ends. The CDR3 nucleotides read TGTGCCAGCAGCCTCAAAGCGAACACTGAAGCTTTCTTT. Protein product: CASSLKANTEAFF.

This clonotype was counted a few times. The CDR3 DNA sequence: TGCGCCAGCAGCCCCGCCGGGCCGGGGGATGGCTACACCTTC. This gives the protein CASSPAGPGDGYTF. The chain is built from TRBV4-1 and TRBJ1-2; D is possibly TRBD1 (5 bases). The length of the CDR3 is 14 residues. Trimming left V 4 bases short and J 6 bases short, with 15 bases between. Germline CDR1 and CDR2: MGHRA and YSYEKL.